Included here is one T cell receptor (beta chain) sequence, with context. Its antigen is currently unknown. This CDR3 has 15 residues. The trim removed 1 base at V and 0 bases at J, leaving 0 bases unmatched. CDR1 and CDR2 (germline): LGHNA, YNFKEQ. The assay was immunoSEQ multiplex PCR, and TCRdb's table has in-frame clones only and misses some. The sample holds 77,000 or so clones, around 92% seen once. The sample is drawn from a study of OX40 agonist ivuxolimab in advanced cancers. Study at large: Cancers in dose escalation were hepatocellular, melanoma, renal cell and head and neck. Checkpoint inhibitors had been given previously to about 38% of patients.

Study-wide results and limits: CD4+ and CD8+ blood T cells expanded clonally by week 6 at 0.1 to 3.0 mg/kg.

The chain couples TRBV4-2 to TRBJ2-3; 8 positions match TRBD2. The sequence derives from an adult with an advanced solid tumor such as melanoma, head and neck, liver or kidney cancer. The source material was CD4+ or CD8+ T cells sorted from blood, sampled in a trial of the OX40 agonist ivuxolimab. CDR3: CASSQAGGSTDTQYF. The CDR3, as DNA: TGTGCCAGCAGCCAAGCGGGAGGGAGCACAGATACGCAGTATTTT.